A single sample gave rise to the 24 T cell receptor beta chains below, sequenced in a study of blood T cell repertoires in COVID-19. The table came from immunoSEQ multiplex PCR; TCRdb's copy has only in-frame clones and leaves some out. Altogether about 200,000 clones are present, 87% being singletons, with the ten largest covering approximately 6.2%. Sequenced: peripheral blood. These receptor sequences come from a man aged 60 to 75 who had recovered from COVID-19.

The V and J genes are TRBV7-2 and TRBJ1-2, with D tentatively TRBD1 (5 bases). Trimming pared 4 bases from V and 7 bases from J, leaving 16 bases between. Germline V gene sequence: CDR1 SGHTA, CDR2 FQGNSA. CDR3 length: 14 residues. CDR3 in DNA: TGTGCCAGCAGCTCCGACAGAGCCTCGGGTGGCTACACCTTC. It codes for CASSSDRASGGYTF.

The rearrangement uses TRBV19 and TRBJ2-1, with D possibly matching TRBD1 (5 bases). The CDR3 runs to 15 residues. With 6 bases removed from V and 0 bases from J, the gap between germline ends came to 12 bases. Per the germline V gene, CDR1 is LNHDA and CDR2 is SQIVND (reference sequence). The CDR3 coding sequence is TGTGCCAGTAGGCAGGGCGGCAGCTCCTACAATGAGCAGTTCTTC. Encoded protein: CASRQGGSSYNEQFF.

The V and J genes are TRBV5-1 and TRBJ2-1; D is unresolved. Deletions cut 6 bases from V and 6 bases from J, with 13 bases between. The CDR3 is 13 residues long. Germline CDR1 SGHRS, CDR2 YFSETQ. CDR3 in amino acids: CASTVSRSNEQFF. As DNA, the CDR3 is TGCGCCAGCACCGTCAGTCGGAGCAATGAGCAGTTCTTC.

The chain is built from TRBV30 and TRBJ2-6; D may be TRBD1 (6 bases). There are 13 residues in the CDR3. The V gene lost 4 bases and the J gene lost 4 bases, with 8 bases spanning the gap. Per germline, CDR1 GTSNPN and CDR2 SVGIG (reference sequence). This CDR3 reads CAWTGVGANVLTF. The CDR3 coding sequence is TGTGCCTGGACAGGGGTAGGGGCCAACGTCCTGACTTTC.

The chain uses TRBV6-2 or TRBV6-3 and TRBJ2-6; 10 nucleotides match TRBD2. The CDR3 consists of 18 residues. V shed 4 bases, J shed 0 bases, and the junction held 6 bases outside the gene matches. CDR1 and CDR2 from the germline V gene are MNHEY and SVGEGT. The CDR3 sequence: CASSLIAGGSSGANVLTF. The DNA of the CDR3 is TGTGCCAGCAGTTTAATAGCGGGGGGCAGCTCTGGGGCCAACGTCCTGACTTTC.

The gene calls are TRBV28 and TRBJ2-1; TRBD2 matches 13 bases. CDR1 is MDHEN, CDR2 SYDVKM, per germline. Trimming took 5 bases from V and 9 from J; bases not matched to a gene: 7. This CDR3 comprises 15 residues. The CDR3 region has the DNA TGTGCCAGCAGTCCTTGGACTAGCGGGAGTTTTGAGCAGTTCTTC. This translates into CASSPWTSGSFEQFF.

This chain connects TRBV30 to TRBJ2-5, with D unresolved. Germline V gives CDR1 GTSNPN, CDR2 SVGIG (reference sequence). The CDR3 length is 12 residues. Trimming cost V 4 bases and J 7 bases, with 13 bases left between them. CDR3 in amino acids: CAWTPPGGTQYF. CDR3 bases: TGTGCCTGGACCCCCCCGGGTGGGACCCAGTACTTC.

The rearrangement links TRBV9 to TRBJ2-2, with a tentative D call TRBD2 (7 bases). Germline assignment: CDR1 SGDLS and CDR2 YYNGEE. The CDR3 has 16 amino acids. V was shortened by 0 bases and J by 4 bases, with 13 bases between the two germline ends. The CDR3 protein is CASSVGAGALTGELFF. The CDR3 DNA reads TGTGCCAGCAGCGTAGGGGCGGGGGCCCTCACCGGGGAGCTGTTTTTT.

The J gene is TRBJ2-1, the V gene TRBV3-1 (or the pseudogene TRBV3-2), with 9 bases lining up with TRBD1. The germline V gene has CDR1 LGHDT and CDR2 YNNKEL (reference sequence). CDR3 size: 12 residues. With 8 bases clipped from V and 7 bases from J, the junction kept 3 bases outside the gene matches. DNA for the CDR3: TGTGCCAGCCGGGACAGGGTAAATGAGCAGTTCTTC. It yields the protein CASRDRVNEQFF.

This chain links TRBV28 with TRBJ2-5, with TRBD2 as a possible D gene (6 bases). V shed 9 bases and J shed 5 bases, with 13 bases lying between them. Germline V CDR1 and CDR2: MDHEN, SYDVKM. The CDR3 runs 12 residues. Here the CDR3 DNA reads TGTGCCAGTGCGGGGTTGGGGGAGACCCAGTACTTC. It is translated as CASAGLGETQYF. Combining the CDR3 with reference TRBV28 and TRBJ2-5 gives the whole variable domain DVKVTQSSRYLVKRTGEKVFLECVQDMDHENMFWYRQDPGLGLRLIYFSYDVKMKEKGDIPEGYSVSREKKERFSLILESASTNQTSMYLCASAGLGETQYFGPGTRLLVL.

The chain carries TRBV2 and TRBJ2-1, with TRBD2 as a possible D gene (6 bases). The length of the CDR3 is 15 residues. V was clipped by 7 bases and J by 4 bases, with 17 bases between them. In germline, CDR1 is SNHLY, CDR2 FYNNEI. In nucleotides, the CDR3 is TGTGCCAGCACCGGGGGTAGCGGCCCTTACAATGAGCAGTTCTTC. It yields the protein CASTGGSGPYNEQFF.

This clone has just one count. This chain connects TRBV27 to TRBJ2-1, with D possibly being TRBD2 (5 bases). V dropped 5 bases and J dropped 1 base, with 9 bases sitting between them. CDR3 length: 14 amino acids. In germline, CDR1 is MNHEY, CDR2 SMNVEV (reference sequence). The chain's CDR3 is CASSRSASYNEQFF. The DNA for the CDR3 is TGTGCCAGCAGTCGTAGCGCTTCCTACAATGAGCAGTTCTTC.

This chain uses TRBV28 with TRBJ1-5; TRBD1 agrees at 8 bases. V gave up 1 base and J gave up 2 bases; unmatched junction bases: 4. Germline CDR1 and CDR2: MDHEN and SYDVKM. The CDR3 runs 16 residues. The CDR3 here is CASSLFRQGRNQPQHF. The CDR3 DNA sequence: TGTGCCAGCAGTTTATTTCGACAGGGGCGCAATCAGCCCCAGCATTTT.

This clone occurred a few times. The V gene is TRBV5-4, the J gene TRBJ1-5; unclear D gene. Per germline, CDR1 SGHNT and CDR2 YYREEE (reference sequence). V was shortened by 0 bases and J by 3 bases, with 10 bases between the two germline ends. The CDR3 length is 15 residues. In nucleotides, the CDR3 is TGTGCCAGCAGCTTGGGGCAGAACGACAATCAGCCCCAGCATTTT. Encoded protein: CASSLGQNDNQPQHF.

The chain recombines TRBV28 with TRBJ1-1; tentative D call: TRBD1 (6 bases). This CDR3 spans 14 amino acids. V was shortened by 8 bases and J by 5 bases, with 18 bases between the two germline ends. CDR1 is MDHEN, CDR2 SYDVKM, per germline. The CDR3 sequence: CASSMMVRGTEAFF. The CDR3 DNA sequence: TGTGCCAGCTCTATGATGGTAAGGGGGACTGAAGCTTTCTTT.

The V and J genes are TRBV10-2 and TRBJ2-3; a weak D match, TRBD2 (7 bases). Germline-derived CDR1 and CDR2 are WSHSY and SAAADI. Trimming took off 11 bases at V and 2 bases at J, with 20 bases between the two ends. The CDR3 consists of 15 residues. The CDR3 spells CASAWAGANTDTQYF. In DNA, the CDR3 is TGCGCCTCAGCTTGGGCGGGGGCTAACACAGATACGCAGTATTTT.

This clone showed up just once. The chain links TRBV7-9 to TRBJ2-7; 9 positions agree with TRBD1. With V trimmed by 5 bases and J by 5 bases, 10 bases remained unmatched. Germline CDR1 SEHNR, CDR2 FQNEAQ (reference sequence). The CDR3 has 15 amino acids. CDR3 DNA sequence: TGTGCCAGCAGCAACCGGGACAGGGTAGCTCACGAGCAGTACTTC. Protein product: CASSNRDRVAHEQYF.

This chain joins TRBV5-5 and TRBJ1-2; 10 bases fit TRBD1. This CDR3 comprises 14 residues. The germline V gene has CDR1 SGHKS and CDR2 YYEKEE (reference sequence). With V trimmed by 6 bases and J by 8 bases, 10 bases remained unmatched. DNA of the CDR3: TGTGCCAGCATTCGACAGGGGGCGGCGGACGGCTACACCTTC. Amino acid sequence: CASIRQGAADGYTF.

In regard to this clone: This sample also contains other DNA sequences that code for the same CDR3. The CDR3 DNA sequence: TGTGCCAGCAGCTTCAGGGGTACTAATGAAAAACTGTTTTTT. This codes for CASSFRGTNEKLFF. This chain links TRBV7-2 with TRBJ1-4, with D possibly being TRBD1 (6 bases). V lost 3 bases and J lost 2, with 7 bases in between. Per germline, CDR1 SGHTA and CDR2 FQGNSA. This CDR3 is 14 amino acids long.

The DNA for the CDR3 is TGTGCCAGCAGCCAGCTAGGGACAGAAGAGACCCAGTACTTC. It codes for CASSQLGTEETQYF. V gene TRBV6-5 combines with J gene TRBJ2-5, with 7 positions matching TRBD1. The CDR3 loop spans 14 amino acids. V lost 6 bases, J lost 3 bases, and 7 bases stayed unmatched. CDR1 is MNHEY and CDR2 is SVGAGI in the germline V gene.

The J gene is TRBJ1-4, the V gene TRBV11-2, with TRBD1 identical over 9 bases. The junction had 4 bases not matched to a gene; V was cut back by 5 bases and J by 6 bases. This CDR3 has 14 amino acids. The germline V gene encodes CDR1 SGHAT and CDR2 FQNNGV. This chain's CDR3 is CASSPDRGYEKLFF. The CDR3 nucleotides read TGTGCCAGCAGCCCGGACAGGGGTTATGAAAAACTGTTTTTT.

The gene calls are TRBV19 and TRBJ1-2, with unresolved D. The V and J ends lost 4 bases and 4 bases respectively, with 16 bases between them. Germline values: CDR1 LNHDA, CDR2 SQIVND (reference sequence). The CDR3 is made up of 15 amino acids. CDR3 sequence reads: CASSSTFGPPYGYTF. The CDR3 nucleotides are TGTGCCAGTAGTAGCACCTTCGGTCCTCCCTATGGCTACACCTTC.

CDR3 DNA sequence: TGTGCCAGCTCACCGGGACAGACACGCTATGGCTACACCTTC. This codes for CASSPGQTRYGYTF. The chain is built from TRBV2 and TRBJ1-2; 7 nucleotides agree with TRBD1. CDR1 and CDR2 (germline): SNHLY, FYNNEI. CDR3 length equals 14 residues. V was pared by 8 bases and J by 4 bases, with 10 bases of the junction left unmatched.

This clone was counted once. J is TRBJ2-6 and V is TRBV27, with 7 bases fitting TRBD1. The junction had 3 bases not matched to a gene; V was cut back by 5 bases and J by 2 bases. This CDR3 spans 15 amino acids. The germline V gene has CDR1 MNHEY and CDR2 SMNVEV (reference sequence). The CDR3 loop is CASSLDRAGANVLTF. CDR3 sequence (DNA): TGTGCCAGCAGTCTCGACAGGGCTGGGGCCAACGTCCTGACTTTC.